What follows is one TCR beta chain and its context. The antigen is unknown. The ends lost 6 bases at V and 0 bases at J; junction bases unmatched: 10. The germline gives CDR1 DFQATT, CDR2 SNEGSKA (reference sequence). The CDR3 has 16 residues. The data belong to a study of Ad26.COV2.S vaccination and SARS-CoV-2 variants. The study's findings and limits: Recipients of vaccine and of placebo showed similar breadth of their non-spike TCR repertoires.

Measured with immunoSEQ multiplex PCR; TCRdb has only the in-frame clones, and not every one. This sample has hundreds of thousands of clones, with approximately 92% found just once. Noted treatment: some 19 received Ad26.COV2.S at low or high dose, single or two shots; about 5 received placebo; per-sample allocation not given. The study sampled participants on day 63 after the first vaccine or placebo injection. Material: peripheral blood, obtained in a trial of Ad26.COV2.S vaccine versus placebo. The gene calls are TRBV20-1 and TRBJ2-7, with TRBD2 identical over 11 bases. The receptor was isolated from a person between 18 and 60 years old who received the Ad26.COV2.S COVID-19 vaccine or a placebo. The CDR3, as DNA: TGCAGTGCCAGTCCTTTAGCGGGAGGGACCTCCTACGAGCAGTACTTC. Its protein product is CSASPLAGGTSYEQYF.